This T cell receptor (beta chain) was captured by sequencing in a study of T cell responses to AZD1222 COVID-19 vaccine. Whole-study results and caveats: Repertoire sampling was restricted to post-peak T cell response timepoints. Just six people given AZD1222 tested seropositive at baseline.

Germline lookup yields CDR1 KGHSH and CDR2 LQKENI. This CDR3 is built from 16 residues. Repertoires were generated with immunoSEQ multiplex PCR, while TCRdb's copy carries only in-frame clones and drops some. The sample records roughly 270,000 clones, around 92% being singletons. Second-dose intervals near 4 or 12 weeks were combined. On this clone itself: No antigen is known for it. The junction differs from germline at one of its ends, possibly a read error.

Sequencing was performed on peripheral blood, taken 28 days after the second AZD1222 dose. The sequence derives from an adult who received the AZD1222 COVID-19 vaccine. The V and J genes are TRBV18 and TRBJ1-5, with 9 bases fitting TRBD1. The CDR3 nucleotides are TGTGCCAGCTCTCCACAGGGGGCTGGGAGCAATCAGCCCCAGCATTTT. Its protein is CASSPQGAGSNQPQHF.